One sample yielded the 10 T cell receptor beta chains listed below, sequenced in a study of OX40 agonist ivuxolimab in advanced cancers. Assay used: immunoSEQ multiplex PCR; TCRdb lists only in-frame clones, some missing. The profile covers around 50,000 clones, with around nine tenths appearing a single time and over 0.5% taken by the ten largest. Here the sequenced sample was CD4+ or CD8+ T cells sorted from blood, taken in a trial of the OX40 agonist ivuxolimab. The receptors stem from an adult with an advanced solid tumor such as melanoma, head and neck, liver or kidney cancer.

The chain joins TRBV7-3 to TRBJ2-5; D is possibly TRBD1 or TRBD2 (5 bases each). The CDR3 is 14 amino acids. The germline V gene has CDR1 SGHTA and CDR2 FQGTGA. Trimming took 5 bases from V and 1 from J, leaving 11 bases between them. CDR3 sequence (DNA): TGTGCCAGCAGCCCGACCGGGACCCAAGAGACCCAGTACTTC. Protein: CASSPTGTQETQYF.

The chain couples TRBV2 to TRBJ2-1; TRBD2 matches at 7 bases. This CDR3 region has 16 residues. The V and J ends lost 4 bases and 7 bases, in that order; junction bases with no gene match: 13. CDR1 and CDR2 (germline): SNHLY, FYNNEI. CDR3 sequence (DNA): TGTGCCAGCAGTGGCCCCCCGGGGGGACCGATAAATGAGCAGTTCTTC. Amino acids: CASSGPPGGPINEQFF.

V gene TRBV7-6 combines with J gene TRBJ2-1, with 8 bases fitting TRBD2. The germline gives CDR1 SGHVS, CDR2 FNYEAQ. The CDR3 contains 17 residues. V was clipped by 1 base and J by 9 bases; unmatched bases: 14. Written as DNA, the CDR3 is TGTGCCAGCAGCTTAGGGACCGGGACTAGGACGAGGGGTGAGCAGTTCTTC. Its translation: CASSLGTGTRTRGEQFF.

The CDR3 DNA reads TGTGCCAGCAGTGGGGGGATCGAAGCTTTCTTT. Translation: CASSGGIEAFF. J is TRBJ1-1 and V is TRBV6-1, with a possible D match to TRBD1 (5 bases). The CDR3 is 11 residues long. Germline CDR1 is MNHNS and CDR2 is SASEGT. With 4 bases removed from V and 8 bases from J, the gap between germline ends came to 8 bases.

This chain joins TRBV5-1 and TRBJ2-7; D is unresolved. The germline V gene has CDR1 SGHRS and CDR2 YFSETQ. The germline V and J ends were trimmed by 4 bases and 0 bases, with 5 bases remaining between them. This CDR3 is 12 amino acids long. CDR3 sequence reads: CASSPPSYEQYF. The CDR3 DNA reads as TGCGCCAGCAGCCCTCCCTCCTACGAGCAGTACTTC. Using reference TRBV5-1 and TRBJ2-7 for the parts outside the CDR3, the full variable domain is KAGVTQTPRYLIKTRGQQVTLSCSPISGHRSVSWYQQTPGQGLQFLFEYFSETQRNKGNFPGRFSGRQFSNSRSEMNVSTLELGDSALYLCASSPPSYEQYFGPGTRLTVT.

The rearrangement uses TRBV7-3 and TRBJ2-3; D could derive from TRBD1 or TRBD2 (5 bases each). The CDR3 has 15 amino acids. Trimming shortened V by 5 bases and J by 2 bases, and 14 bases separated the two germline ends. Germline loops: CDR1 SGHTA, CDR2 FQGTGA. CDR3 bases: TGTGCCAGCAGCCTGATCCCGGGGCCCACAGATACGCAGTATTTT. Its protein product is CASSLIPGPTDTQYF.

The chain links TRBV2 to TRBJ1-1; the match to TRBD1 covers 7 bases. The V and J ends lost 7 bases and 0 bases, in that order; junction bases with no gene match: 2. This CDR3 has 13 amino acids. Germline CDR1 reads SNHLY; CDR2 reads FYNNEI. CDR3 sequence: CASIGTVNTEAFF. The CDR3 DNA reads as TGTGCCAGCATCGGGACAGTGAACACTGAAGCTTTCTTT.

This chain connects TRBV6-5 to TRBJ2-5; 7 bases line up with TRBD1. The CDR3 covers 13 residues. Germline V gene sequence: CDR1 MNHEY, CDR2 SVGAGI. Unmatched junction bases numbered 4, after V lost 6 bases and J lost 3 bases. CDR3 DNA sequence: TGTGCCAGCAGCCTAACAGGGGAAGAGACCCAGTACTTC. Protein product: CASSLTGEETQYF.

The chain uses TRBV28 and TRBJ1-2; D unresolved. Trimming stripped 4 bases from V and 4 bases from J, with 10 bases between. Germline CDR1 is MDHEN and CDR2 is SYDVKM. The CDR3 length is 13 residues. CDR3 sequence: CASSWSISYGYTF. CDR3 DNA: TGTGCCAGCAGTTGGTCAATCTCCTATGGCTACACCTTC.

This clone was counted only a few times. The chain employs TRBV6-1 and TRBJ1-1, with D maybe TRBD1 (6 bases). Germline V gene sequence: CDR1 MNHNS, CDR2 SASEGT. Trimming cost V 8 bases and J 5 bases, with 21 bases left between them. This CDR3 has 15 residues. This CDR3 reads CASSRRWGAATEAFF. The CDR3 DNA is TGTGCCAGCTCCCGACGGTGGGGGGCAGCGACTGAAGCTTTCTTT.